This passage covers 7 T cell receptor beta chains from one sample sequenced in a study of T cell changes during pregnancy in multiple sclerosis. Clones were read by immunoSEQ multiplex PCR, and TCRdb kept only the in-frame ones, dropping some. The sample yields about 69,000 clones, over 80% seen once. The material was peripheral blood, obtained in the third trimester of pregnancy. The receptors originated from a female donor in good health, enrolled as a control in a pregnancy study.

The chain links TRBV29-1 to TRBJ2-3; tentative D call: TRBD1 (6 bases). The ends were cut back, 6 bases at V and 0 bases at J, with 19 bases in the middle. Germline loops: CDR1 SQVTM, CDR2 ANQGSEA. The CDR3 totals 16 residues. The CDR3 loop reads CSVDAGAVRSTDTQYF. CDR3 sequence (DNA): TGCAGCGTGGACGCAGGGGCAGTTCGAAGCACAGATACGCAGTATTTT.

This clone appeared a single time. This chain connects TRBV6-5 to TRBJ1-2; D unresolved. CDR1 and CDR2 from the germline V gene are MNHEY and SVGAGI. The CDR3 sequence is 12 residues long. V lost 2 bases to trimming and J lost 4 bases, with 5 bases between them. CDR3 DNA: TGTGCCAGCAGTTACCCCGGCTATGGCTACACCTTC. Translation: CASSYPGYGYTF.

This chain uses TRBV7-3 with TRBJ2-1; D is uncertain. V gave up 5 bases and J gave up 0 bases, with 11 bases separating them. Germline V gene data show CDR1 as SGHTA and CDR2 as FQGTGA. The CDR3 is 15 residues long. The DNA for the CDR3 is TGTGCCAGCAGCGCCGACCGGAGCTCCTACAATGAGCAGTTCTTC. Encoded protein: CASSADRSSYNEQFF.

The CDR3 DNA is TGTGCCAGCAGCTTGAGGGGGAATCAGCCCCAGCATTTT. Translation: CASSLRGNQPQHF. The chain employs TRBV7-9 and TRBJ1-5; TRBD1 is a possible D gene (6 bases). This CDR3 comprises 13 residues. Per germline, CDR1 SEHNR and CDR2 FQNEAQ (reference sequence). V lost 3 bases to trimming and J lost 4 bases, with 7 bases between them.

The rearrangement uses TRBV6-6 and TRBJ1-3; TRBD1 matches at 8 bases. The V gene end was trimmed by 9 bases and the J gene end by 8 bases; junction bases not matched to a gene: 12. Germline values: CDR1 MNHNY, CDR2 SVGAGI (reference sequence). This CDR3 contains 14 residues. CDR3 coding DNA: TGTGCCAGTGAATTCGGGACAGGAGAAGACACCATATATTTT. Amino acids: CASEFGTGEDTIYF.

The chain is built from TRBV6-5 and TRBJ2-5; 8 bases are shared with TRBD2. The germline V gene has CDR1 MNHEY and CDR2 SVGAGI. V shed 4 bases and J 7 bases; nucleotides not matched to a gene: 14. CDR3 size: 16 residues. Written as DNA, the CDR3 is TGTGCCAGCAGTTTTTACCTCCTCTCCAGCGGGGGGACCCAGTACTTC. Its protein product is CASSFYLLSSGGTQYF.

This clone was detected only once. The chain links TRBV7-2 to TRBJ2-5, with D perhaps matching TRBD2 (6 bases). Germline CDR1 SGHTA, CDR2 FQGNSA. The CDR3 totals 13 residues. V was cut by 3 bases and J by 4 bases, with 9 bases left in between. The CDR3 DNA sequence: TGTGCCAGCAGCTTGACTAGGGGAGAGACCCAGTACTTC. Its translation is CASSLTRGETQYF. The variable domain in full, completed from reference TRBV7-2 and TRBJ2-5, reads GAGVSQSPSNKVTEKGKDVELRCDPISGHTALYWYRQSLGQGLEFLIYFQGNSAPDKSGLPSDRFSAERTGGSVSTLTIQRTQQEDSAVYLCASSLTRGETQYFGPGTRLLVL.